This TCR beta chain was profiled in a study of blood T cell repertoires in COVID-19. Study background: Nucleic acid was either cDNA or gDNA, and it came from T cells, B-cell-depleted T cells, or PBMCs.

In Seattle, patients joined the study during active infection and were tracked longitudinally. Only in-frame clones appear in the TCRdb table, and some are missing; sequencing was by immunoSEQ multiplex PCR. The repertoire consists of 200,000 to 250,000 clones, with 85% occurring once and the leading ten covering 2.4%. The count of this clone is one. Sequenced sample: peripheral blood. The sequence came from a woman aged 70-85 years with COVID-19, enrolled during active disease.

Here the CDR3 DNA reads TGTGCCAGCAGCGGGCCGGGACACGGAGCTACAGATACGCAGTATTTT. Its protein is CASSGPGHGATDTQYF. The rearrangement uses TRBV7-2 and TRBJ2-3; D might be TRBD1 (6 bases). Between the trimmed V and J ends, which lost 5 bases and 3 bases, there was a span of 18 bases. CDR1 and CDR2 (germline): SGHTA, FQGNSA. The CDR3 consists of 16 residues.